This entry lists 17 T cell receptor beta chains sequenced from one sample in a study of cytomegalovirus exposure and HLA in healthy donors. TCRdb's table, derived via immunoSEQ multiplex PCR, lists solely in-frame clones and lacks some. The table records some 160,000 clones, roughly 91% of them present only once. Sequencing was carried out using PBMCs. The source is a man aged 18 to 30 in good health and CMV-seronegative.

V and J are TRBV28 and TRBJ2-5; 7 bases are shared with TRBD1. There are 14 residues in the CDR3. Germline V gene data show CDR1 as MDHEN and CDR2 as SYDVKM. J was trimmed by 2 bases and V by 3 bases; bases with no gene match: 3. The CDR3 DNA reads as TGTGCCAGCAGTTTCCGGGACAGTCAAGAGACCCAGTACTTC. Amino acid sequence: CASSFRDSQETQYF.

The chain couples TRBV6-6 to TRBJ1-2; 11 bases are shared with TRBD1. J was trimmed by 2 bases and V by 4 bases; bases with no gene match: 3. The CDR3 contains 15 residues. The germline gives CDR1 MNHNY, CDR2 SVGAGI (reference sequence). The CDR3 is CASSSGTGGNYGYTF. Here the CDR3 DNA reads TGTGCCAGCAGTTCCGGGACAGGGGGGAACTATGGCTACACCTTC.

The genes are TRBV7-2 and TRBJ2-7, with 10 positions matching TRBD1. The CDR3 totals 15 residues. The junction had 4 bases not matched to a gene; V was cut back by 2 bases and J by 3 bases. Germline V lookup: CDR1 SGHTA, CDR2 FQGNSA. This chain's CDR3 is CASSLLGQGNYEQYF. The DNA of the CDR3 is TGTGCCAGCAGCTTACTGGGACAGGGGAACTACGAGCAGTACTTC.

V usage is TRBV5-4 and J usage is TRBJ1-3, with 9 bases identical to TRBD1. V lost 9 bases to trimming and J lost 2 bases; unmatched junction nucleotides: 12. The CDR3 sequence is 16 residues long. Germline loops: CDR1 SGHNT, CDR2 YYREEE (reference sequence). CDR3 protein: CATTPGQGSTGNTIYF. The CDR3 DNA is TGTGCCACCACCCCGGGACAGGGATCGACTGGAAACACCATATATTTT.

Only a few counts were recorded for this clone. The chain employs TRBV7-9 and TRBJ1-1; a weak D match, TRBD1 (5 bases). In germline, CDR1 is SEHNR, CDR2 FQNEAQ (reference sequence). V was clipped by 5 bases and J by 1 base, with 8 bases between them. This CDR3 region has 13 residues. The CDR3 DNA reads TGTGCCAGCAGCACCACAGGGAACACTGAAGCTTTCTTT. It is translated as CASSTTGNTEAFF.

The gene calls are TRBV11-3 and TRBJ2-3; a possible D gene is TRBD2 (6 bases). There are 18 residues in the CDR3. V was trimmed by 2 bases and J by 2 bases, leaving 20 bases between them. Per the germline V gene, CDR1 is SGHNT and CDR2 is YENEEA. The CDR3 region is CASSLSAAGSGPTDTQYF. CDR3 in DNA: TGTGCCAGCAGCTTATCGGCGGCGGGAAGTGGGCCCACAGATACGCAGTATTTT. The complete variable domain, with remaining parts taken from reference TRBV11-3 and TRBJ2-3, reads EAGVVQSPRYKIIEKKQPVAFWCNPISGHNTLYWYLQNLGQGPELLIRYENEEAVDDSQLPKDRFSAERLKGVDSTLKIQPAELGDSAVYLCASSLSAAGSGPTDTQYFGPGTRLTVL.

The genes are TRBV6-5 and TRBJ2-1, with unresolved D. The CDR3 runs to 14 residues. Per germline, CDR1 MNHEY and CDR2 SVGAGI. Deletions cut 6 bases from V and 4 bases from J, with 13 bases between. CDR3 coding DNA: TGTGCCAGCAGGAGTTACGTGCTTTACAATGAGCAGTTCTTC. Translation gives CASRSYVLYNEQFF.

The J gene is TRBJ2-7, the V gene TRBV28; the D gene is possibly TRBD2 (5 bases). The CDR3 runs 14 residues. Deletions cut 7 bases from V and 0 bases from J, with 13 bases between. Germline CDR1 MDHEN, CDR2 SYDVKM. The CDR3 bases are TGTGCCAGCAATTCCGGACTCAACTCCTACGAGCAGTACGTC. Protein product: CASNSGLNSYEQYV.

The chain uses TRBV5-6 and TRBJ2-7, with TRBD2 identical over 7 bases. This CDR3 is built from 12 residues. CDR1 SGHDT and CDR2 YYEEEE come from the germline V gene. V lost 0 bases and J lost 6; bases outside the gene matches: 0. This CDR3 is CASSLGGGEQYV. The CDR3 region has the DNA TGTGCCAGCAGCTTGGGGGGGGGCGAGCAGTACGTC.

This clone was observed a few times. The chain joins TRBV27 to TRBJ2-2, with D possibly matching TRBD2 (5 bases). Germline V gene lookup returns CDR1 MNHEY and CDR2 SMNVEV (reference sequence). V lost 1 base and J lost 4, with 7 bases in between. The length of the CDR3 is 14 residues. CDR3 protein: CASSLFRGTGELFF. The DNA of the CDR3 is TGTGCCAGCAGTTTATTTCGGGGCACCGGGGAGCTGTTTTTT.

This clone was observed a single time. The V and J genes are TRBV5-1 and TRBJ2-1, with 7 bases that match TRBD2. V was clipped by 1 base and J by 10 bases; unmatched bases: 11. The CDR3 length is 15 residues. Germline V gene sequence: CDR1 SGHRS, CDR2 YFSETQ. The CDR3 sequence: CASSLFGGSLREQFF. The CDR3 DNA is TGCGCCAGCAGCTTGTTTGGCGGGAGTTTAAGGGAGCAGTTCTTC.

V usage is TRBV7-9 and J usage is TRBJ1-5; a weak D match, TRBD1 (5 bases). The germline CDR1 and CDR2 sequences are SEHNR and FQNEAQ (reference sequence). Trimming cost V 4 bases and J 0 bases, with 19 bases left between them. The CDR3 spans 18 residues. The CDR3 nucleotides are TGTGCCAGCAGCTCGGTATCCGGGACGGACTATAGCAATCAGCCCCAGCATTTT. Amino acid sequence: CASSSVSGTDYSNQPQHF.

The J gene is TRBJ1-1, the V gene TRBV19, with 9 bases identical to TRBD1. This CDR3 contains 17 residues. CDR1 LNHDA and CDR2 SQIVND come from the germline V gene (reference sequence). Unmatched junction bases numbered 20, after V lost 10 bases and J lost 5 bases. The DNA for the CDR3 is TGTGCCACCGAGAGCACCGGGACAGGGAGGTACGGAACTGAAGCTTTCTTT. This translates into CATESTGTGRYGTEAFF. Variable domain in full (rest from reference TRBV19 and TRBJ1-1): DGGITQSPKYLFRKEGQNVTLSCEQNLNHDAMYWYRQDPGQGLRLIYYSQIVNDFQKGDIAEGYSVSREKKESFPLTVTSAQKNPTAFYLCATESTGTGRYGTEAFFGQGTRLTVV.

J is TRBJ1-5 and V is TRBV7-9; 8 bases agree with TRBD1. After removal of 5 bases from V and 4 bases from J, the junction contained 4 bases not matched to a gene. Germline V CDR1 and CDR2: SEHNR, FQNEAQ (reference sequence). There are 14 residues in the CDR3. The CDR3 DNA is TGTGCCAGCAGCCGGACAGGGAAAAATCAGCCCCAGCATTTT. It specifies CASSRTGKNQPQHF. Full variable domain (remainder filled in from reference TRBV7-9 and TRBJ1-5): DTGVSQNPRHKITKRGQNVTFRCDPISEHNRLYWYRQTLGQGPEFLTYFQNEAQLEKSRLLSDRFSAERPKGSFSTLEIQRTEQGDSAMYLCASSRTGKNQPQHFGDGTRLSIL.

This chain uses TRBV7-2 with TRBJ2-5; 12 bases line up with TRBD2. Looked up from germline, CDR1 is SGHTA and CDR2 is FQGNSA. The CDR3 is 15 residues long. Losses at the gene ends were 5 bases for V and 1 base for J; bases not matched to a gene: 2. The CDR3 reads CASSLTSGSQETQYF. CDR3 sequence (DNA): TGTGCCAGCAGCCTGACTAGCGGGAGCCAAGAGACCCAGTACTTC. Full variable domain (rest looked up from reference TRBV7-2 and TRBJ2-5): GAGVSQSPSNKVTEKGKDVELRCDPISGHTALYWYRQSLGQGLEFLIYFQGNSAPDKSGLPSDRFSAERTGGSVSTLTIQRTQQEDSAVYLCASSLTSGSQETQYFGPGTRLLVL.

The V and J genes are TRBV29-1 and TRBJ2-1; perhaps TRBD2 as D (5 bases). CDR1 SQVTM and CDR2 ANQGSEA come from the germline V gene. The CDR3 has 20 residues. V dropped 0 bases and J dropped 7 bases, with 31 bases sitting between them. The CDR3 nucleotides are TGCAGCGTTGAAGATCAGGCGCAGAGATACAACAAGGAGGTGTGGAATGAGCAGTTCTTC. Translated, it gives CSVEDQAQRYNKEVWNEQFF.

The V call is TRBV11-2, the J call TRBJ2-3, with D maybe TRBD1 (5 bases). The CDR3 is 15 amino acids. The germline CDR1 and CDR2 sequences are SGHAT and FQNNGV. V was trimmed by 4 bases and J by 2 bases, leaving 13 bases between them. The chain's CDR3 is CASSSRALATDTQYF. The CDR3 DNA follows: TGTGCCAGCAGCTCCAGGGCTTTAGCCACAGATACGCAGTATTTT.